These 9 T cell receptor beta chains were sequenced from one sample in a study of glioma-infiltrating T cells after dendritic cell vaccination (dated by TCRdb to 2016 to 2018). What the time point label conveys for this sample: after dendritic cell vaccination, including at tumor progression/relapse. Receptor amplification or capture employed the immunoSEQ multiplex PCR assay. As stored in TCRdb, this immuneACCESS dataset retains in-frame rearrangements with V and J assigned. A fraction of the clones does not appear; measured against another copy, unresolved V genes explain less than half of the discrepancy, and the remainder lacks a known reason. The sample records about 76,000 clones, around 87% of which are singletons. The ten most abundant clones make up approximately 2.2% of the sample. The specimen was blood, collected after dendritic cell vaccination. The receptors come from a human donor with glioblastoma.

This clone showed up just a few times. The chain combines TRBV5-1 with TRBJ2-7; tentative D call: TRBD1 (6 bases). Trimming stripped 0 bases from V and 4 bases from J, with 14 bases between. Germline V gene sequence: CDR1 SGHRS, CDR2 YFSETQ. CDR3 length: 15 residues. CDR3 region: CASSLAFGQRYEQYF. The CDR3 bases are TGCGCCAGCAGCTTGGCTTTTGGACAGCGATACGAGCAGTACTTC.

This chain connects TRBV5-6 to TRBJ1-1; TRBD1 matches 9 bases. The CDR3 covers 16 residues. In germline, CDR1 is SGHDT, CDR2 YYEEEE. V shed 4 bases and J 1 base; nucleotides not matched to a gene: 8. CDR3: CASSLLTGGWNTEAFF. The CDR3 DNA reads as TGTGCCAGCAGCCTACTGACAGGGGGTTGGAACACTGAAGCTTTCTTT.

The V call is TRBV21-1, the J call TRBJ1-4. TRBV21-1 is reported as a pseudogene. The CDR3 extends over 17 amino acids. The CDR3 coding sequence is TGTGCCAGCAGCACGGGAGGATGGACAGCAACTAATGAAAAACTGTTTTTT. This encodes CASSTGGWTATNEKLFF.

The gene calls are TRBV7-3 and TRBJ1-2; D is uncertain. From germline, CDR1 is SGHTA and CDR2 FQGTGA. V gave up 5 bases and J gave up 2 bases, with 12 bases separating them. The CDR3 contains 14 residues. Written as DNA, the CDR3 is TGTGCCAGCAGCCCAGGCGGCGGGAACTATGGCTACACCTTC. Translating gives CASSPGGGNYGYTF. Full variable domain (remainder filled in from reference TRBV7-3 and TRBJ1-2): GAGVSQTPSNKVTEKGKYVELRCDPISGHTALYWYRQSLGQGPEFLIYFQGTGAADDSGLPNDRFFAVRPEGSVSTLKIQRTERGDSAVYLCASSPGGGNYGYTFGSGTRLTVV.

J is TRBJ2-3 and V is TRBV15; D remains ambiguous. V lost 1 base to trimming and J lost 1 base, with 9 bases between them. The germline CDR1 and CDR2 sequences are LNHNV and YYDKDF (reference sequence). The CDR3 length is 15 residues. The CDR3 loop is CATSRVDTRTDTQYF. CDR3 bases: TGTGCCACCAGCAGAGTTGACACCCGCACAGATACGCAGTATTTT.

The CDR3 bases are TGTGCCAGCAGCTTAGTCCAGGGTGGCACTGAAGCTTTCTTT. Translating it yields CASSLVQGGTEAFF. The chain combines TRBV7-9 with TRBJ1-1; possibly TRBD1 for D (5 bases). The CDR3 is made up of 14 amino acids. Trimming removed 1 base from V and 4 bases from J, with 10 bases in between. In germline, CDR1 is SEHNR, CDR2 FQNEAQ (reference sequence).

The sample holds one count of this clone. CDR3 nucleotides: TGTGCCAGCAGCTTTATTGCGGGAGGCGAGCAGTACTTC. Residues: CASSFIAGGEQYF. The chain has TRBV11-3 and TRBJ2-7; 8 nucleotides agree with TRBD2. Germline CDR1 SGHNT, CDR2 YENEEA. The CDR3 runs to 13 residues. With V trimmed by 3 bases and J by 6 bases, 4 bases remained unmatched.

V gene TRBV9 combines with J gene TRBJ2-7; TRBD2 might be the D (7 bases). CDR1 is SGDLS, CDR2 YYNGEE, per germline. CDR3 length equals 17 residues. V was trimmed by 3 bases and J by 1 base, leaving 20 bases between them. The CDR3 DNA reads as TGTGCCAGCAGCGAGGGGGTTAGCGGGTATCGATCCTACGAGCAGTACTTC. Translated: CASSEGVSGYRSYEQYF.

The genes are TRBV6-1 and TRBJ2-1, with D uncertain. The CDR3 sequence is 14 residues long. Germline V lookup: CDR1 MNHNS, CDR2 SASEGT. The V and J ends lost 6 bases and 8 bases respectively, with 17 bases between them. The CDR3 nucleotides are TGTGCCAGCAGACGGAACCCGGGTGAGGATGAGCAGTTCTTC. Amino acid sequence: CASRRNPGEDEQFF.